The clone carrying this T cell receptor beta chain was observed a handful of times. The sample originates from a study of T-cell reconstitution after alpha-beta-depleted transplantation in children. Unique molecular identifiers were built into the TCRbeta library. TCRdb called the PCR reads again in MiXCR, with one record for every CDR3 protein. Of about 460,000 distinct CDR3 sequences in the sample, approximately 10% are singletons; the top ten hold approximately 15%. Deletions cut 5 bases from V and 4 bases from J, with 20 bases between. Germline CDR1 is KGHSH and CDR2 is LQKENI. This CDR3 is 16 amino acids long.

This sequence joins TRBV18 and TRBJ2-5; possible D gene TRBD2, 5 bases. The sequencing used PBMCs, mostly from graft donor cells, collected 180 days after TCRalphabeta/CD19-depleted stem cell transplant. The receptor was derived from a female patient aged 2-15 years who had a stem cell transplant for aplastic anemia, so the T cells may come from the graft donor. This CDR3 is CASSSTPLPEGETQYF. Here the CDR3 DNA reads TGTGCCAGCTCATCCACGCCCTTACCAGAGGGAGAGACCCAGTACTTC.